The rows below give T cell receptor beta chains drawn from one sample of a study of human T cells and chemical hapten exposure. TCRdb recomputed calls from the 5' RACE reads with MiXCR, one row per CDR3 protein. The sample shows around 80,000 distinct CDR3 sequences, 15% of them seen only once. These receptors were obtained from a female donor in good health. The CDR3 runs from the conserved cysteine through the conserved F or W. Fields, in order: J gene, clone size, V gene, D gene, CDR3 DNA, CDR3 protein. D genes are given only for firm matches. Rows give clone size only sometimes, using once, few, many, or a class for an expanded clone.

TRBJ2-1 few TRBV6-6 - TGTGCCAGCAGTTACGATCCCGGCCCAAACAATGAGCAGTTCTTC CASSYDPGPNNEQFF
TRBJ1-1 - TRBV30 - TGTGCCTGGAGTCCACAGGGCGAAGCTTTCTTT CAWSPQGEAFF
TRBJ1-2 few TRBV2 - TGTGCCAGCACTGACGACACTTATGGCTACACCTTC CASTDDTYGYTF
TRBJ1-2 few TRBV7-9 - TGTGCCAGCAGACCCGACGGGACCGCTAACTATGGCTACACCTTC CASRPDGTANYGYTF
TRBJ2-1 many TRBV7-2 - TGTGCCAGCAGCTTAGCGGGGCCCTACAATGAGCAGTTCTTC CASSLAGPYNEQFF
TRBJ1-2 - TRBV7-8 - TGTGCCAGCAGCTTACAGGGGTTGGACTATGGCTACACCTTC CASSLQGLDYGYTF
TRBJ2-3 few TRBV7-2 TRBD2 TGTGCCAGCAGCTTAGCCCCTAGCGGGGCAGTCGATACGCAGTATTTT CASSLAPSGAVDTQYF
TRBJ2-1 many TRBV4-1 TRBD1 TGCGCCAGCAGCCGCAGGGACGGGACAGGGGGCGGTCAGGAGCAGTTCTTC CASSRRDGTGGGQEQFF
TRBJ1-6 - TRBV5-1 - TGCGCCAGCAGCTTGGCAGGGAATTCACCCCTCCACTTT CASSLAGNSPLHF
TRBJ2-1 few TRBV14 TRBD2 TGTGCCAGCAGCCAAGGGGCTAGCGGAGTCCTACAGGAGCAGTTCTTC CASSQGASGVLQEQFF